This T cell receptor (beta chain) was recovered during a study of T cells in Graves' hyperthyroidism and ophthalmopathy. The wider study: Peripheral blood was secured at the point of initial diagnosis, before any treatment. Notes on the study in general: A model using 13 V-J features told ophthalmopathy apart from stable hyperthyroidism. In blood, most of the thyroid clonotypes expanded above 0.001 were also present.

Note on this clonotype: What it binds is not known.

Trimming cost V 2 bases and J 7 bases; bases outside gene matches: 6. CDR3 length: 16 residues. Looked up from germline, CDR1 is SGHRS and CDR2 is YFSETQ. PBMCs were collected from a roughly 9.7 ml volume of fresh peripheral blood. RNA transcripts were the template for amplifying TCR beta CDR3 regions. First-round RT-PCR with HTBI primers amplified the TCR CDR3 region. TCRdb recomputed calls from the multiplex PCR reads with MiXCR, one row per CDR3 protein. The table includes around 520,000 distinct CDR3 sequences, around 15% detected once. This clonotype was sampled from a woman between 40 and 50 years old with Graves' hyperthyroidism. V usage is TRBV5-1 and J usage is TRBJ2-1; 13 bases align to TRBD2. Sequencing was performed on blood. CDR3 nucleotide sequence: TGCGCCAGCAGCTTAAGGACTAGCGGGAGAATGAATGAGCAGTTCTTC. It codes for CASSLRTSGRMNEQFF.